The next 28 T cell receptor beta chains were all read from a single sample in a study of CXCR3-negative and CXCR3-positive naive CD8 T cells. Notes on the study in general: Naive CXCR3-positive cells had TRB CDR3s more hydrophobic than those of CXCR3-negative naive cells.

TRB cDNA libraries were made by UMI-labeled 5' RACE. TCRdb reanalyzed the 5' RACE reads, giving one entry per CDR3 protein sequence and no DNA. There are approximately 100,000 distinct CDR3 sequences in the sample, with 0.36% held by the top ten. No antigen has been identified for these receptors. Sequencing input: naive CXCR3+ CD8+ T cells from blood. Subset noted: CD45RO-CCR7+CD27+CD95- naive CD8+ T cells expressing CXCR3 (TNR3+). These receptors all come from a human donor in good health. Some clones in this sample may be carry-over from other donors' samples.

The chain carries TRBV29-1 and TRBJ1-1; TCRdb's D gene call, TRBD1, goes unchecked for lack of DNA. The CDR3 sequence is 16 residues long. Germline CDR1 is SQVTM and CDR2 is ANQGSEA. This CDR3 is CSVAGTGGGLSTEAFF. Full variable domain (rest looked up from reference TRBV29-1 and TRBJ1-1): SAVISQKPSRDICQRGTSLTIQCQVDSQVTMMFWYRQQPGQSLTLIATANQGSEATYESGFVIDKFPISRPNLTFSTLTVSNMSPEDSSIYLCSVAGTGGGLSTEAFFGQGTRLTVV.

The genes are TRBV7-9 and TRBJ2-1. Germline lookup yields CDR1 SEHNR and CDR2 FQNEAQ (reference sequence). The CDR3 totals 13 residues. CDR3: CASNLLEENEQFF.

The chain couples TRBV20-1 to TRBJ2-7; TCRdb calls TRBD1, which cannot be checked without DNA. The CDR3 extends over 15 amino acids. The germline CDR1 and CDR2 sequences are DFQATT and SNEGSKA (reference sequence). The CDR3: CSAETQVASSGEQYF.

This chain links TRBV4-3 with TRBJ2-1; TCRdb's D call of TRBD2 is untestable without DNA. The germline V gene has CDR1 LGHNA and CDR2 YSLEER. The CDR3 totals 17 residues. CDR3 loop: CASSQDRLAHLGNEQFF.

This rearrangement joins TRBV28 to TRBJ2-1. CDR1 and CDR2 from the germline V gene are MDHEN and SYDVKM. The CDR3 runs 12 residues. CDR3 loop: CASRAADNEQFF.

V usage is TRBV12-3 or TRBV12-4 and J usage is TRBJ1-1. The CDR3 is 13 amino acids. CDR3 region: CASSLVGYTEAFF.

This chain joins TRBV19 and TRBJ1-1. Looked up from germline, CDR1 is LNHDA and CDR2 is SQIVND (reference sequence). This CDR3 is built from 15 residues. The CDR3 loop reads CASSPRADMNTEAFF.

The J gene is TRBJ2-2, the V gene TRBV7-3; no DNA is available, so the TRBD1 call from TCRdb remains unchecked. The germline gives CDR1 SGHTA, CDR2 FQGTGA. The CDR3 sequence is 16 residues long. CDR3 residues: CASSLGPGSETGELFF.

The V gene is TRBV28, the J gene TRBJ2-1; TCRdb returns TRBD1, unconfirmable since there is no DNA. The CDR3 totals 14 residues. Germline values: CDR1 MDHEN, CDR2 SYDVKM. The CDR3: CASSQYQGNNEQFF.

V and J are TRBV30 and TRBJ1-1; with no DNA, the TCRdb D assignment of TRBD1 cannot be verified. This CDR3 has 14 amino acids. Germline-derived CDR1 and CDR2 are GTSNPN and SVGIG (reference sequence). The CDR3 loop is CAWSATGDNTEAFF.

CDR3 sequence: CASRELAGGPSGEQYF. The gene calls are TRBV7-9 and TRBJ2-7; checking the TCRdb D call of TRBD2 is not possible without DNA. CDR1 SEHNR and CDR2 FQNEAQ come from the germline V gene (reference sequence). The CDR3 length is 16 residues.

The rearrangement joins TRBV5-1 to TRBJ2-3. Germline V gives CDR1 SGHRS, CDR2 YFSETQ. The CDR3 sequence is 14 residues long. The CDR3 sequence is CASSLRTFTDTQYF. Drawing the rest from reference TRBV5-1 and TRBJ2-3, the complete variable domain is KAGVTQTPRYLIKTRGQQVTLSCSPISGHRSVSWYQQTPGQGLQFLFEYFSETQRNKGNFPGRFSGRQFSNSRSEMNVSTLELGDSALYLCASSLRTFTDTQYFGPGTRLTVL.

V is TRBV12-3 or TRBV12-4 and J is TRBJ2-3; the D call from TCRdb, TRBD1, cannot be confirmed without DNA. The CDR3 covers 14 residues. The CDR3 sequence is CASSSTGFTDTQYF.

CDR3 sequence reads: CASSLGQGSYNEQFF. The chain is built from TRBV12-3 or TRBV12-4 and TRBJ2-1. This CDR3 has 15 residues.

This chain connects TRBV28 to TRBJ1-5; TCRdb picks TRBD1, but there is no DNA to check that call. The V gene's germline CDR1 is MDHEN and CDR2 SYDVKM. This CDR3 has 15 residues. The CDR3 is CASSFIGTLGQPQHF.

The rearrangement links TRBV27 to TRBJ2-1. Germline-derived CDR1 and CDR2 are MNHEY and SMNVEV (reference sequence). The CDR3 spans 14 residues. CDR3 protein: CASSFQGPYNEQFF.

The V call is TRBV9, the J call TRBJ2-6; the TCRdb D gene call, TRBD1, has no DNA to confirm it. The CDR3 consists of 20 residues. Germline CDR1 and CDR2: SGDLS and YYNGEE. This CDR3 is CASSVAAGDRASSGANVLTF.

J is TRBJ1-5 and V is TRBV7-8. Germline CDR1 and CDR2: SGHVS and FQNEAQ. The CDR3 consists of 16 residues. The CDR3 sequence: CASSLDTRLSNQPQHF.

This chain uses TRBV21-1 with TRBJ2-1; lacking DNA, the TRBD2 call made by TCRdb goes unchecked. TRBV21-1 is flagged as a pseudogene. The CDR3 spans 21 residues. CDR3 loop: CASSKKKKGLAGVKTGNEQFF.

The V and J genes are TRBV27 and TRBJ2-2; TCRdb lists TRBD1, though no DNA is available to test this call. In germline, CDR1 is MNHEY, CDR2 SMNVEV (reference sequence). This CDR3 is built from 17 residues. The chain's CDR3 is CASSLSLDRGITGELFF.

CDR3 residues: CASSSRQETQYF. This chain joins TRBV7-2 and TRBJ2-5. Germline loops: CDR1 SGHTA, CDR2 FQGNSA. The CDR3 contains 12 residues.

This chain connects TRBV12-2 to TRBJ1-4. TRBV12-2 is deemed a pseudogene. The CDR3 contains 17 residues. This CDR3 reads CASSLSPARGTGEKLFF.

The chain combines TRBV11-2 with TRBJ2-7. Germline V gene data show CDR1 as SGHAT and CDR2 as FQNNGV. The CDR3 sequence is 15 residues long. The CDR3 is CASSLYGGISYEQYF.

CDR3 region: CASSPDRQSYGYTF. The genes are TRBV6-5 and TRBJ1-2; TCRdb picks TRBD1, but there is no DNA to check that call. Germline CDR1 and CDR2: MNHEY and SVGAGI. CDR3 size: 14 residues.

The chain combines TRBV20-1 with TRBJ2-7; the TCRdb D gene call, TRBD2, has no DNA to confirm it. Per the germline V gene, CDR1 is DFQATT and CDR2 is SNEGSKA (reference sequence). CDR3 length: 17 residues. The CDR3 spells CSASPYSGRVESYEQYF.

The rearrangement uses TRBV7-8 and TRBJ2-7; TCRdb's assignment of TRBD2 cannot be checked, as there is no DNA. Per the germline V gene, CDR1 is SGHVS and CDR2 is FQNEAQ. This CDR3 comprises 16 residues. CDR3 in amino acids: CASSPLGRAKIYEQYF. The whole variable domain, filled in from reference TRBV7-8 and TRBJ2-7, reads GAGVSQSPRYKVAKRGQDVALRCDPISGHVSLFWYQQALGQGPEFLTYFQNEAQLDKSGLPSDRFFAERPEGSVSTLKIQRTQQEDSAVYLCASSPLGRAKIYEQYFGPGTRLTVT.

The chain combines TRBV12-3 or TRBV12-4 with TRBJ1-1; lacking DNA, the TRBD1 call made by TCRdb goes unchecked. The CDR3 covers 14 residues. The CDR3 reads CASSLMLGAGSTFF.

The chain is built from TRBV7-6 and TRBJ2-7; the D gene TCRdb calls, TRBD1, cannot be checked with no DNA. CDR3 size: 16 residues. Germline loops: CDR1 SGHVS, CDR2 FNYEAQ. The CDR3: CASSLGSPTVSYEQYF.